These 29 T cell receptor beta chains were all obtained from the same sample, sequenced in a study of blood T cell repertoires in COVID-19. Profiling relied on immunoSEQ multiplex PCR, and the TCRdb table lists in-frame clones only, not all of them. The sample shows 250,000 to 300,000 clones, about nine tenths of them seen only once. The source material was PBMCs or T cells enriched from blood (not recorded which). These receptors were collected from an older woman who had recovered from COVID-19.

V is TRBV18 and J is TRBJ2-1, with TRBD2 matching over 10 bases. The CDR3 consists of 14 residues. Germline CDR1 and CDR2: KGHSH and LQKENI. V shed 8 bases, J shed 7 bases, and the junction held 8 bases outside the gene matches. The CDR3 spells CASTLAGEANEQFF. CDR3 bases: TGTGCCAGCACCCTAGCGGGAGAAGCAAATGAGCAGTTCTTC.

V usage is TRBV6-2 or TRBV6-3 and J usage is TRBJ2-1; TRBD2 matches 8 bases. The CDR3 sequence is 16 residues long. Germline CDR1 MNHEY, CDR2 SVGEGT. V lost 6 bases and J lost 13; bases outside the gene matches: 20. The CDR3 DNA sequence: TGTGCCAGCAGCGAACCACTAGCGGAGCGCGTAGGAGGACAGTTCTTC. Residues: CASSEPLAERVGGQFF.

Only one count was recorded for this clone. The genes are TRBV9 and TRBJ2-2, with unresolved D. The V and J ends lost 5 bases and 2 bases respectively, with 10 bases between them. The CDR3 runs to 14 residues. Germline CDR1 is SGDLS and CDR2 is YYNGEE. The CDR3: CASRGRANTGELFF. The DNA for the CDR3 is TGTGCCAGCAGGGGCAGAGCAAACACCGGGGAGCTGTTTTTT.

The chain links TRBV7-9 to TRBJ2-1, with 8 bases that match TRBD2. The J segment lost 8 bases and the V segment lost 6 bases, leaving 6 bases of the junction unmatched. The length of the CDR3 is 13 residues. Per germline, CDR1 SEHNR and CDR2 FQNEAQ (reference sequence). The CDR3 spells CASRYREGDEQFF. CDR3 nucleotides: TGTGCCAGCAGATACCGGGAGGGGGATGAGCAGTTCTTC.

The chain couples TRBV11-2 to TRBJ2-7; 8 positions agree with TRBD1. V dropped 5 bases and J dropped 2; count of bases not matched to a gene: 8. The CDR3 length is 15 residues. Per the germline V gene, CDR1 is SGHAT and CDR2 is FQNNGV. The DNA of the CDR3 is TGTGCCAGCAGCACTAGGGACAGGTCACCCTACGAGCAGTACTTC. It translates to CASSTRDRSPYEQYF.

The chain uses TRBV7-3 and TRBJ2-5, with D uncertain. V was cut by 5 bases and J by 3 bases, with 10 bases left in between. Germline CDR1 reads SGHTA; CDR2 reads FQGTGA. The CDR3 has 13 residues. The CDR3 region is CASSPSPEETQYF. The CDR3 nucleotides read TGTGCCAGCAGCCCCAGTCCAGAAGAGACCCAGTACTTC.

The chain combines TRBV3-1 (or the pseudogene TRBV3-2) with TRBJ2-7; maybe TRBD2 (5 bases). V was pared by 2 bases and J by 2 bases, with 25 bases between. The CDR3 has 19 residues. Per germline, CDR1 LGHDT and CDR2 YNNKEL (reference sequence). In DNA, the CDR3 is TGTGCCAGCAGCCAATCCTCCCGTAGTGGGAGAGGCGTTACCTACGAGCAGTACTTC. This gives the protein CASSQSSRSGRGVTYEQYF.

The chain links TRBV28 to TRBJ2-7, with TRBD2 matching over 11 bases. V lost 6 bases to trimming and J lost 0 bases; unmatched junction nucleotides: 4. Germline CDR1 reads MDHEN; CDR2 reads SYDVKM. The CDR3 consists of 15 residues. CDR3 DNA sequence: TGTGCCAGCAGCTCCGGGACTAGCGGCTCCTACGAGCAGTACTTC. Translated: CASSSGTSGSYEQYF. The entire variable domain, with the rest obtained from reference TRBV28 and TRBJ2-7, is as follows: DVKVTQSSRYLVKRTGEKVFLECVQDMDHENMFWYRQDPGLGLRLIYFSYDVKMKEKGDIPEGYSVSREKKERFSLILESASTNQTSMYLCASSSGTSGSYEQYFGPGTRLTVT.

J is TRBJ1-2 and V is TRBV9, with 8 bases matching TRBD1. Germline CDR1 reads SGDLS; CDR2 reads YYNGEE. The V and J ends lost 6 bases and 8 bases, in that order; junction bases with no gene match: 9. The CDR3 length is 13 residues. CDR3: CASTTQGARGYTF. CDR3 in DNA: TGTGCCAGCACCACTCAGGGGGCCCGGGGCTACACCTTC.

V usage is TRBV5-1 and J usage is TRBJ2-1; 11 bases match TRBD2. Germline-derived CDR1 and CDR2 are SGHRS and YFSETQ. This CDR3 spans 16 amino acids. Trimming at V came to 2 bases and at J to 8 bases, leaving 9 bases not matched to a gene. CDR3: CASSFLAGGSIYEQFF. The CDR3 DNA follows: TGCGCCAGCAGCTTCTTAGCGGGAGGGAGTATTTATGAGCAGTTCTTC.

The chain joins TRBV11-2 to TRBJ2-7; perhaps TRBD1 as D (5 bases). The CDR3 totals 19 residues. CDR1 SGHAT and CDR2 FQNNGV come from the germline V gene. Trimming took 7 bases from V and 3 from J, leaving 31 bases between them. The chain's CDR3 is CASTLGMGRISPSDYEQYF. CDR3 DNA sequence: TGTGCCAGCACATTAGGGATGGGGCGGATCAGCCCGAGCGACTACGAGCAGTACTTC.

V and J are TRBV6-5 and TRBJ2-7; D is possibly TRBD1 (5 bases). Germline values: CDR1 MNHEY, CDR2 SVGAGI. The CDR3 runs 13 residues. V was clipped by 6 bases and J by 3 bases, with 12 bases between them. The CDR3 loop reads CASRAGIYYEQYF. DNA of the CDR3: TGTGCCAGCAGAGCAGGGATCTACTACGAGCAGTACTTC.

The CDR3 region is CASSSTRQGENEQFF. In DNA, the CDR3 is TGTGCCAGCAGCTCCACCCGACAGGGGGAAAATGAGCAGTTCTTC. The chain has TRBV7-9 and TRBJ2-1, with 9 bases fitting TRBD1. J lost 7 bases, V lost 4 bases, and 8 bases had no gene match. This CDR3 contains 15 residues. Looked up from germline, CDR1 is SEHNR and CDR2 is FQNEAQ (reference sequence).

The CDR3 DNA reads TGCGCCAGCAGCCACCCTAGCGGGAGGGTTGCTGGGGCCAACGTCCTGACTTTC. Amino acid sequence: CASSHPSGRVAGANVLTF. J is TRBJ2-6 and V is TRBV4-1, with 12 bases that match TRBD2. Germline-derived CDR1 and CDR2 are MGHRA and YSYEKL. V was pared by 3 bases and J by 2 bases, with 5 bases of the junction left unmatched. The CDR3 loop spans 18 amino acids.

The CDR3 spells CASSKGDTGTQYF. Here the CDR3 DNA reads TGTGCCAGCAGCAAAGGGGACACGGGGACCCAGTACTTC. This sequence joins TRBV7-3 and TRBJ2-5; possible D gene TRBD1, 6 bases. The V gene's germline CDR1 is SGHTA and CDR2 FQGTGA. V dropped 5 bases and J dropped 7 bases, with 14 bases sitting between them. This CDR3 has 13 residues.

The genes are TRBV15 and TRBJ2-7; no definite D call. Looked up from germline, CDR1 is LNHNV and CDR2 is YYDKDF (reference sequence). This CDR3 comprises 16 residues. Trimming cost V 0 bases and J 6 bases, with 18 bases left between them. CDR3: CATSREAPSPAPEQYF. The CDR3 DNA is TGTGCCACCAGCAGAGAGGCCCCGTCCCCCGCCCCCGAGCAGTACTTC.

This clone was observed a few times. The chain couples TRBV2 to TRBJ2-5; 8 nucleotides agree with TRBD1. J gave up 4 bases and V 5 bases, and 9 bases lay outside the gene matches. Germline values: CDR1 SNHLY, CDR2 FYNNEI. The CDR3 is 15 amino acids. The CDR3 is CASSSSARGRETQYF. CDR3 in DNA: TGTGCCAGCAGTAGTTCGGCCAGGGGGCGAGAGACCCAGTACTTC.

This clone was observed once. The chain links TRBV3-1 (or the pseudogene TRBV3-2) to TRBJ2-7, with a possible D match to TRBD1 (6 bases). Germline assignment: CDR1 LGHDT and CDR2 YNNKEL (reference sequence). The V end was cut by 5 bases, the J end by 5 bases, with 19 bases between. CDR3 size: 15 residues. CDR3 coding DNA: TGTGCCAGCAGCACCGGGACATTTTCTTCTGACGAGCAGTACTTC. The encoded protein is CASSTGTFSSDEQYF.

This sequence joins TRBV9 and TRBJ2-7, with 8 bases matching TRBD1. The CDR3 runs to 14 residues. Trimming removed 4 bases from V and 3 bases from J; junction bases left unmatched: 6. Looked up from germline, CDR1 is SGDLS and CDR2 is YYNGEE. The CDR3 loop reads CASSPGTGRYEQYF. The CDR3 bases are TGTGCCAGCAGCCCGGGGACAGGCCGCTACGAGCAGTACTTC.

V gene TRBV27 combines with J gene TRBJ2-1; 9 bases are a match to TRBD2. V lost 0 bases and J lost 4; bases outside the gene matches: 1. This CDR3 is built from 15 residues. Germline CDR1 is MNHEY and CDR2 is SMNVEV (reference sequence). CDR3 protein: CASSLSLAGYNEQFF. Here the CDR3 DNA reads TGTGCCAGCAGTTTATCGCTAGCGGGGTACAATGAGCAGTTCTTC.

The chain joins TRBV5-1 to TRBJ1-1; D is ambiguous. Germline assignment: CDR1 SGHRS and CDR2 YFSETQ. This CDR3 spans 13 amino acids. The ends were cut back, 0 bases at V and 5 bases at J, with 8 bases in the middle. The DNA of the CDR3 is TGCGCCAGCAGCTTGGTGACACAGACTGAAGCTTTCTTT. Translated, it gives CASSLVTQTEAFF.

The J gene is TRBJ1-3, the V gene TRBV5-4, with D possibly matching TRBD1 (5 bases). CDR3 size: 15 residues. Germline lookup yields CDR1 SGHNT and CDR2 YYREEE (reference sequence). Trimming shortened V by 0 bases and J by 0 bases, and 7 bases separated the two germline ends. Written as DNA, the CDR3 is TGTGCCAGCAGCTTGGGACAGAACTCTGGAAACACCATATATTTT. It specifies CASSLGQNSGNTIYF.

The V call is TRBV6-5, the J call TRBJ2-1; the D gene is possibly TRBD1 (5 bases). The V end was cut by 5 bases, the J end by 0 bases, with 11 bases between. Germline CDR1 and CDR2: MNHEY and SVGAGI. The CDR3 loop spans 15 amino acids. The CDR3 bases are TGTGCCAGCAGTAACTACAGGAGCTCCTACAATGAGCAGTTCTTC. Its protein product is CASSNYRSSYNEQFF.

The chain uses TRBV5-1 and TRBJ2-1; TRBD1 matches at 8 bases. The CDR3 spans 15 residues. Germline V lookup: CDR1 SGHRS, CDR2 YFSETQ. Germline trimming cut 4 bases from V and 7 bases from J; bases unmatched to any gene: 10. The CDR3 here is CASSPPGQDLNEQFF. The CDR3 coding sequence is TGCGCCAGCAGCCCACCGGGACAGGATCTTAATGAGCAGTTCTTC.

V usage is TRBV29-1 and J usage is TRBJ2-7; the D gene is possibly TRBD2 (5 bases). V was shortened by 4 bases and J by 2 bases, with 12 bases between the two germline ends. The CDR3 loop spans 13 amino acids. The germline CDR1 and CDR2 sequences are SQVTM and ANQGSEA. The CDR3 reads CSVVPDYPYEQYF. The DNA for the CDR3 is TGCAGCGTTGTTCCAGACTACCCCTACGAGCAGTACTTC.

The V call is TRBV10-1, the J call TRBJ1-4; D remains ambiguous. The CDR3 extends over 14 amino acids. CDR1 is WNHNN, CDR2 SYGVQD, per germline (reference sequence). V dropped 5 bases and J dropped 10 bases, with 17 bases sitting between them. CDR3 nucleotides: TGCGCCAGCAGTCCGGCCCAATTAAGAGGAAAACTGTTTTTT. Amino acids: CASSPAQLRGKLFF.

The V call is TRBV5-4, the J call TRBJ1-5; tentative D call: TRBD1 (6 bases). Trimming took 0 bases from V and 2 from J, leaving 9 bases between them. Germline V CDR1 and CDR2: SGHNT, YYREEE (reference sequence). This CDR3 has 15 residues. CDR3 sequence: CASSLGGGRNQPQHF. DNA of the CDR3: TGTGCCAGCAGCTTGGGGGGGGGCCGCAATCAGCCCCAGCATTTT. The whole variable domain, filled in from reference TRBV5-4 and TRBJ1-5, reads ETGVTQSPTHLIKTRGQQVTLRCSSQSGHNTVSWYQQALGQGPQFIFQYYREEENGRGNFPPRFSGLQFPNYSSELNVNALELDDSALYLCASSLGGGRNQPQHFGDGTRLSIL.

This clone was seen just once. The J gene is TRBJ1-3, the V gene TRBV7-8; D gene ambiguous. The CDR3 spans 12 residues. The germline V gene encodes CDR1 SGHVS and CDR2 FQNEAQ. V was trimmed by 7 bases and J by 4 bases, leaving 8 bases between them. CDR3: CASTKLGNTIYF. The CDR3 DNA reads TGTGCCAGCACTAAGCTAGGAAACACCATATATTTT.

J is TRBJ2-7 and V is TRBV5-8; the D gene is possibly TRBD1 (5 bases). CDR1 and CDR2 (germline): SGHTS, YDEGEE. This CDR3 is built from 14 residues. Deletions cut 5 bases from V and 3 bases from J, with 15 bases between. The CDR3 DNA is TGTGCCAGCAGGGGCCGGGCCAGGGACTACGAGCAGTACTTC. Translating gives CASRGRARDYEQYF.